Included here is one TCR beta chain sequence, with context. J lost 8 bases, V lost 4 bases, and 9 bases had no gene match. The CDR3 has 15 residues. Germline V gene data show CDR1 as SGHNT and CDR2 as YENEEA. The data were taken from a study of blood T cell repertoires in COVID-19. TCRdb's copy holds only in-frame clones and misses some; the assay was immunoSEQ multiplex PCR. The data show 70,000 or so clones, around nine tenths seen once. This chain links TRBV11-3 with TRBJ1-4; 8 positions match TRBD1. The sequencing input was peripheral blood. This sequence originates from a woman between 18 and 30 years old with acute or convalescent COVID-19. The CDR3 loop reads CASSSTGEEEEKLFF. The CDR3 region has the DNA TGTGCCAGCAGCTCGACAGGGGAGGAGGAGGAAAAACTGTTTTTT.